These 3 T cell receptor beta chains came from one sample sequenced in a study of shared clonotypes between healthy human individuals. The table came from immunoSEQ multiplex PCR; TCRdb's copy has only in-frame clones and leaves some out. This sample carries about 1.1 million clones, 70% to 80% of them seen once, and the ten largest clones take under 0.6%. The specimen was memory CD4+ T cells from PBMCs. Subset given: CD45RA-negative fraction. These receptors were collected from a man in his late teens or twenties in good health. Some clones in this sample may be carry-over from other donors' samples.

This rearrangement joins TRBV6-6 to TRBJ1-2; 9 positions agree with TRBD1. The CDR3 totals 13 residues. Germline V lookup: CDR1 MNHNY, CDR2 SVGAGI (reference sequence). J gave up 6 bases and V 5 bases, and 4 bases lay outside the gene matches. DNA of the CDR3: TGTGCCAGCAGTCCTGGGACAGGGCATGGCTACACCTTC. Amino acids: CASSPGTGHGYTF.

The CDR3 nucleotides are TGTGCCAGCAGCCCGACACCGACCACATCCTACGAGCAGTACTTC. Residues: CASSPTPTTSYEQYF. The chain carries TRBV5-4 and TRBJ2-7, with D unclear. The CDR3 covers 15 residues. The germline CDR1 and CDR2 sequences are SGHNT and YYREEE (reference sequence). V was clipped by 4 bases and J by 1 base, with 15 bases between them.

The chain couples TRBV5-1 to TRBJ2-1; 8 nucleotides agree with TRBD1. V was pared by 0 bases and J by 7 bases, with 9 bases of the junction left unmatched. The germline V gene encodes CDR1 SGHRS and CDR2 YFSETQ. There are 16 residues in the CDR3. The CDR3 nucleotides are TGCGCCAGCAGCTTGGCCCCCCAGGACAGGGCTAATGAGCAGTTCTTC. It specifies CASSLAPQDRANEQFF.